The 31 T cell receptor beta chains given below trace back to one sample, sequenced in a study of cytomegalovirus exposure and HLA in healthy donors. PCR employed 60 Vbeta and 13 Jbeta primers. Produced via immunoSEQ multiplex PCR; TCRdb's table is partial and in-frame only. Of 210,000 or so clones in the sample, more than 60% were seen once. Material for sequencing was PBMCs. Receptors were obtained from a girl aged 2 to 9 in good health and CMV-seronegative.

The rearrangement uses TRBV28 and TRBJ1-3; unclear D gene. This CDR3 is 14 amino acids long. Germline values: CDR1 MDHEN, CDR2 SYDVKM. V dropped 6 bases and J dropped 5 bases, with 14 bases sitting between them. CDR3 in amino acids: CASSRSSGRNTIYF. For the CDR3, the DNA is TGTGCCAGCAGCCGAAGTTCAGGTCGAAACACCATATATTTT.

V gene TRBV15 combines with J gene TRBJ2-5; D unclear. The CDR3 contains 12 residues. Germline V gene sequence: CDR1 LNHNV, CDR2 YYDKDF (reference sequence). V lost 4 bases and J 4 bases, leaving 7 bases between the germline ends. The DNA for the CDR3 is TGTGCCACCAGCACCGAGGTAGAGACCCAGTACTTC. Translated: CATSTEVETQYF.

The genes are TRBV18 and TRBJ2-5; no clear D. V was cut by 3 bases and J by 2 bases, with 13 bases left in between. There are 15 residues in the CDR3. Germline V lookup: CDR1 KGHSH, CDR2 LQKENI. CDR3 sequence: CASSPPRWRQETQYF. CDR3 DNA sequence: TGTGCCAGCTCACCCCCTCGATGGCGGCAAGAGACCCAGTACTTC.

The CDR3 is CASSLGGASSTDTQYF. For the CDR3, the DNA is TGTGCCAGCAGCTTAGGGGGGGCCTCTAGCACAGATACGCAGTATTTT. The rearrangement joins TRBV7-3 to TRBJ2-3; D possibly corresponds to TRBD2 (7 bases). Germline lookup yields CDR1 SGHTA and CDR2 FQGTGA. With 2 bases removed from V and 0 bases from J, the gap between germline ends came to 12 bases. The CDR3 totals 16 residues.

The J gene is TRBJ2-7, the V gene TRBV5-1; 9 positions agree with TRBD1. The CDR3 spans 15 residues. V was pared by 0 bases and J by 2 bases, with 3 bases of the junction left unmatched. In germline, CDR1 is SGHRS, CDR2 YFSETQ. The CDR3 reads CASSLEGTGTYEQYF. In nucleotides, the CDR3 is TGCGCCAGCAGCTTGGAAGGGACAGGGACCTACGAGCAGTACTTC.

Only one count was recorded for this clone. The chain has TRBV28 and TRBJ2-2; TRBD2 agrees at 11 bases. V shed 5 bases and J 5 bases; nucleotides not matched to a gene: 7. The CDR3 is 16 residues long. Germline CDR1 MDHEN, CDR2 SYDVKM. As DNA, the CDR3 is TGTGCCAGCAGTCGGCCAGGGACTAGCGGTACCGGGGAGCTGTTTTTT. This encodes CASSRPGTSGTGELFF.

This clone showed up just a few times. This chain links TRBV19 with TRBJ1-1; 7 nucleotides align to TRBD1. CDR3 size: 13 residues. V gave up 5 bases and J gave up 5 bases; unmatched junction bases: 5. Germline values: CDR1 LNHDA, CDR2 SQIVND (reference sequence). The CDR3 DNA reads TGTGCCAGTAGTTTACAGGGGTTAACTGAAGCTTTCTTT. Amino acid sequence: CASSLQGLTEAFF.

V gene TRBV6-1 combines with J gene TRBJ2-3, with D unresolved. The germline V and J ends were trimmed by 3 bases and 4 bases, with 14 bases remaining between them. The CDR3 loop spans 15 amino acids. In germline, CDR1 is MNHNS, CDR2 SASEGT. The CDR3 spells CASSDGGLKADTQYF. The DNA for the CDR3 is TGTGCCAGCAGTGACGGTGGGCTCAAGGCAGATACGCAGTATTTT.

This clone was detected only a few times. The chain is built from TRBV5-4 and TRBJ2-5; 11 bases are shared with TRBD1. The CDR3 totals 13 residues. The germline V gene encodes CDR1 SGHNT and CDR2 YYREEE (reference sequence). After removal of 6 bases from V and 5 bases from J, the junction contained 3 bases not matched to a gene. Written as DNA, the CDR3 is TGTGCCAGCACCAGGGACAGGGGGGAGACCCAGTACTTC. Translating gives CASTRDRGETQYF. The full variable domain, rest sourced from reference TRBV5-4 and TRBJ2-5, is ETGVTQSPTHLIKTRGQQVTLRCSSQSGHNTVSWYQQALGQGPQFIFQYYREEENGRGNFPPRFSGLQFPNYSSELNVNALELDDSALYLCASTRDRGETQYFGPGTRLLVL.

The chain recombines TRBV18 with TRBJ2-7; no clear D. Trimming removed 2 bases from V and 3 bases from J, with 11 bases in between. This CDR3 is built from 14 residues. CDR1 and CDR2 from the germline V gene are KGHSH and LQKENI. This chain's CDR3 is CASSPSNSNYEQYF. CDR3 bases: TGTGCCAGCTCACCATCGAACAGCAACTACGAGCAGTACTTC.

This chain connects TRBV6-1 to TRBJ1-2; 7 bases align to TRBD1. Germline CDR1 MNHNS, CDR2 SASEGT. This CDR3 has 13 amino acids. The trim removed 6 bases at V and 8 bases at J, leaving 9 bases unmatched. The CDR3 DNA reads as TGTGCCAGCAGGGCCGACAGGGTGAGCGGCTACACCTTC. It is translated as CASRADRVSGYTF.

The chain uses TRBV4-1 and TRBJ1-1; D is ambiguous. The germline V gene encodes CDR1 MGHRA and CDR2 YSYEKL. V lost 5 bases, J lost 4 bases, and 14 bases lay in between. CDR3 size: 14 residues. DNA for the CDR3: TGCGCCAGCAGCAGTGCGACTTACCCCACTGAAGCTTTCTTT. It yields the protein CASSSATYPTEAFF.

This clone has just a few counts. The CDR3 coding sequence is TGTGCCAGCAGTGACGGGGGGAGCGGGCTCCCCACAGATACGCAGTATTTT. Translating gives CASSDGGSGLPTDTQYF. The chain combines TRBV6-1 with TRBJ2-3, with 7 bases identical to TRBD2. The V gene's germline CDR1 is MNHNS and CDR2 SASEGT. With V trimmed by 3 bases and J by 2 bases, 11 bases remained unmatched. The CDR3 is 17 residues long.

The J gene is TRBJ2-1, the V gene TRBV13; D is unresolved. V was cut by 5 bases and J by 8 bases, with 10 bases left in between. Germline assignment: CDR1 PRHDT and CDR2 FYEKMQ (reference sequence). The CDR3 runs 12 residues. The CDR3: CASSHKSDEQFF. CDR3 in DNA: TGTGCCAGCAGCCATAAGAGCGATGAGCAGTTCTTC.

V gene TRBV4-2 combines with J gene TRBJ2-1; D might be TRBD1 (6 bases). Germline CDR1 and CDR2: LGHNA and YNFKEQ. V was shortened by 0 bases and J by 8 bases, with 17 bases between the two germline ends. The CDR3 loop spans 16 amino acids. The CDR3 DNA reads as TGTGCCAGCAGCCAAGACAGGGGCCCCGGGCTCGATGAGCAGTTCTTC. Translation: CASSQDRGPGLDEQFF.

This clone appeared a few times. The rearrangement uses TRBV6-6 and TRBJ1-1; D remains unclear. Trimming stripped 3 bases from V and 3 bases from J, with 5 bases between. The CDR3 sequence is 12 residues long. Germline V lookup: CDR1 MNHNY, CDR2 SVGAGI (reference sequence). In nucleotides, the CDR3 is TGTGCCAGCAGTTATACGGACACTGAAGCTTTCTTT. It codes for CASSYTDTEAFF.

The chain's CDR3 is CASSLTHTNTEAFF. DNA of the CDR3: TGCGCCAGCAGCTTAACACATACGAACACTGAAGCTTTCTTT. J is TRBJ1-1 and V is TRBV5-1, with no clear D. The CDR3 has 14 residues. V was cut by 2 bases and J by 1 base, with 9 bases left in between. CDR1 and CDR2 (germline): SGHRS, YFSETQ.

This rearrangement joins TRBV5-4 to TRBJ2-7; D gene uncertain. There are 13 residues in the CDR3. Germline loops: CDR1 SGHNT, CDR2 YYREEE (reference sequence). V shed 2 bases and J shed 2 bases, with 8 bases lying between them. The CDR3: CASSLAPAYEQYF. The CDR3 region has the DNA TGTGCCAGCAGCTTAGCGCCTGCCTACGAGCAGTACTTC.

CDR3 coding DNA: TGTGCCAGCAGCCAAGAGATTGACGGGGGCTACACCTTC. Amino acid sequence: CASSQEIDGGYTF. V is TRBV4-2 and J is TRBJ1-2; D gene unclear. Germline lookup yields CDR1 LGHNA and CDR2 YNFKEQ. The V and J ends lost 0 bases and 8 bases respectively, with 10 bases between them. The CDR3 runs to 13 residues.

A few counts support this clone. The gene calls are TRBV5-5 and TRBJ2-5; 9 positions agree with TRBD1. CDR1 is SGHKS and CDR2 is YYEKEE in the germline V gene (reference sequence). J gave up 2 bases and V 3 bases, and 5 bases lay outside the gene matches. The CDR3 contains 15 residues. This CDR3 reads CASSYPGQGQETQYF. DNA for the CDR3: TGTGCCAGCAGCTACCCGGGACAGGGACAAGAGACCCAGTACTTC.

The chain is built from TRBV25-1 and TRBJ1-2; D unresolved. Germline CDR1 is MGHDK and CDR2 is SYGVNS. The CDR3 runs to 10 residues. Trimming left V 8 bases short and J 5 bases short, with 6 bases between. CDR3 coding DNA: TGTGCCAGCGGGGAGTATGGCTACACCTTC. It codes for CASGEYGYTF.

CDR3 sequence: CASSRPSGTGELFF. CDR3 bases: TGTGCCAGCAGCCGGCCCAGTGGCACCGGGGAGCTGTTTTTT. This chain connects TRBV4-2 to TRBJ2-2; D remains unclear. Germline loops: CDR1 LGHNA, CDR2 YNFKEQ. This CDR3 comprises 14 residues. V lost 4 bases to trimming and J lost 4 bases, with 10 bases between them.

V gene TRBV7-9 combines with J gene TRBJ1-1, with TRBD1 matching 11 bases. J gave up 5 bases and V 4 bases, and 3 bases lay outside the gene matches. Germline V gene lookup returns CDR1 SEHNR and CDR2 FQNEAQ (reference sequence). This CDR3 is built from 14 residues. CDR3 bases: TGTGCCAGCAGCTCCGGGACAGGGGGAACTGAAGCTTTCTTT. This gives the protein CASSSGTGGTEAFF.

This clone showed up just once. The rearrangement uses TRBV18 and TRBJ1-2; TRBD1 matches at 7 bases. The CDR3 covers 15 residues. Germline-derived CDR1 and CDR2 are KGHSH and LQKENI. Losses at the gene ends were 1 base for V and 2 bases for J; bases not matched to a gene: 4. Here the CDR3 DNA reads TGTGCCAGCTCACCACTTGAGGGGGCGAACTATGGCTACACCTTC. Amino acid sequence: CASSPLEGANYGYTF. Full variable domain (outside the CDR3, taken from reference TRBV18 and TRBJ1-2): NAGVMQNPRHLVRRRGQEARLRCSPMKGHSHVYWYRQLPEEGLKFMVYLQKENIIDESGMPKERFSAEFPKEGPSILRIQQVVRGDSAAYFCASSPLEGANYGYTFGSGTRLTVV.

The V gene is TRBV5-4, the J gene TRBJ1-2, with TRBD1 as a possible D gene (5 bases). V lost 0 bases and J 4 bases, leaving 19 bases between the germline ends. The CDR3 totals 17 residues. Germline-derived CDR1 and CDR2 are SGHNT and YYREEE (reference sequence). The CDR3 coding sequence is TGTGCCAGCAGCTTGGGGCACGGCAGGGAACCCCTCTATGGCTACACCTTC. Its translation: CASSLGHGREPLYGYTF.

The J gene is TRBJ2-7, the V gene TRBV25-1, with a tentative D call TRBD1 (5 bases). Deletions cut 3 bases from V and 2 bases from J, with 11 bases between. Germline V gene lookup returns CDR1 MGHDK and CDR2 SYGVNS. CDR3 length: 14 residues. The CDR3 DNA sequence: TGTGCCAGCAGTGACGCCAGGGAAGCCTACGAGCAGTACTTC. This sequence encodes CASSDAREAYEQYF.

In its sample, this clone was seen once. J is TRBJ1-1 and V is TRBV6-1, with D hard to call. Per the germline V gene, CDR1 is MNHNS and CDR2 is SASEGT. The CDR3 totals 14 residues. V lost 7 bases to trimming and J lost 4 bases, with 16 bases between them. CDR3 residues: CASNGHGLGTEAFF. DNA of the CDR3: TGTGCCAGCAATGGCCACGGGTTGGGCACTGAAGCTTTCTTT.

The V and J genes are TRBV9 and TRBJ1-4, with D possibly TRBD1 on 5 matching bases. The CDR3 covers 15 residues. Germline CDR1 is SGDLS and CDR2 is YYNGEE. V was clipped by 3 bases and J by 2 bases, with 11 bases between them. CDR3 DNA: TGTGCCAGCAGCGCGACAGTTTCTACTAATGAAAAACTGTTTTTT. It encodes CASSATVSTNEKLFF.

This CDR3 is CASSRSGLAGETQYF. CDR3 DNA: TGTGCCAGCAGTCGTAGCGGGCTAGCGGGGGAGACCCAGTACTTC. The chain recombines TRBV9 with TRBJ2-5, with 9 bases that match TRBD2. Germline lookup yields CDR1 SGDLS and CDR2 YYNGEE. V shed 5 bases, J shed 5 bases, and the junction held 10 bases outside the gene matches. The CDR3 loop spans 15 amino acids.

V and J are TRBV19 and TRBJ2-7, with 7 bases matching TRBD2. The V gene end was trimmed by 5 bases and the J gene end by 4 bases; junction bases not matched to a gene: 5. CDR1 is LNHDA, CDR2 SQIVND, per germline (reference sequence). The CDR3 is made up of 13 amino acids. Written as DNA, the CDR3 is TGTGCCAGTAGTCCGACTAGCAATTACGAGCAGTACTTC. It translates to CASSPTSNYEQYF. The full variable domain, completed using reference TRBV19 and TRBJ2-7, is DGGITQSPKYLFRKEGQNVTLSCEQNLNHDAMYWYRQDPGQGLRLIYYSQIVNDFQKGDIAEGYSVSREKKESFPLTVTSAQKNPTAFYLCASSPTSNYEQYFGPGTRLTVT.

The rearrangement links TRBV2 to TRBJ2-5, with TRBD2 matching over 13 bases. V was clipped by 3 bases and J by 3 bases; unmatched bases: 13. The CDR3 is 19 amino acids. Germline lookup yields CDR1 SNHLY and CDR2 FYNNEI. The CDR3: CASSDGSSLLAGGEETQYF. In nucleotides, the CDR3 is TGTGCCAGCAGTGACGGCTCCTCGTTACTAGCGGGGGGGGAAGAGACCCAGTACTTC.